A single sample gave rise to the 23 T cell receptor beta chains below, sequenced in a study of shared clonotypes between healthy human individuals. CD45RO negativity and positive selection for CCR7 defined naive CD8 cells, a population that excluded terminally differentiated effector memory CD45RA+ cells. TCRdb's copy holds only in-frame clones and misses some; the assay was immunoSEQ multiplex PCR. Of 2 million or so clones in the sample, about 94% are singletons; the top ten hold 1.1%. Material for sequencing was naive CD8+ T cells sorted from blood. All receptors derive from a man younger than 30 in good health.

The rearrangement uses TRBV7-9 and TRBJ2-7; 11 bases are shared with TRBD2. Looked up from germline, CDR1 is SEHNR and CDR2 is FQNEAQ (reference sequence). The CDR3 loop spans 15 amino acids. V shed 5 bases, J shed 4 bases, and the junction held 7 bases outside the gene matches. The CDR3 spells CASSPVLAGGYEQYF. DNA of the CDR3: TGTGCCAGCAGCCCGGTATTAGCGGGAGGGTACGAGCAGTACTTC.

In this sample, this clone turned up once. J is TRBJ1-6 and V is TRBV5-1, with no clear D. Germline V CDR1 and CDR2: SGHRS, YFSETQ. Trimming removed 0 bases at V and 0 bases at J, with 13 bases between. CDR3 length equals 18 residues. Here the CDR3 DNA reads TGCGCCAGCAGCTTGGCCGGGGTGCCAAGCTCCTATAATTCACCCCTCCACTTT. This gives the protein CASSLAGVPSSYNSPLHF. Looking up the rest from reference TRBV5-1 and TRBJ1-6 gives the full variable domain: KAGVTQTPRYLIKTRGQQVTLSCSPISGHRSVSWYQQTPGQGLQFLFEYFSETQRNKGNFPGRFSGRQFSNSRSEMNVSTLELGDSALYLCASSLAGVPSSYNSPLHFGNGTRLTVT.

The chain uses TRBV4-3 and TRBJ2-1; D remains ambiguous. The CDR3 length is 15 residues. Germline values: CDR1 LGHNA, CDR2 YSLEER. The V end was cut by 1 base, the J end by 0 bases, with 7 bases between. The CDR3 DNA is TGCGCCAGCAGCCAAGCACAGAACTCCTACAATGAGCAGTTCTTC. Translated, it gives CASSQAQNSYNEQFF.

To note about this clone: The same CDR3 can be traced to other DNA sequences in this sample. V gene TRBV28 combines with J gene TRBJ2-3, with D possibly matching TRBD2 (7 bases). Between the trimmed V and J ends, which lost 5 bases and 4 bases, there was a span of 13 bases. This CDR3 spans 14 amino acids. The germline V gene encodes CDR1 MDHEN and CDR2 SYDVKM. In DNA form, the CDR3 reads TGTGCCAGCAGTCTGACCGGGGGGCCAGATACGCAGTATTTT. Amino acid sequence: CASSLTGGPDTQYF.

The gene calls are TRBV2 and TRBJ2-1, with 9 bases lining up with TRBD2. CDR1 and CDR2 (germline): SNHLY, FYNNEI. V lost 5 bases to trimming and J lost 7 bases; unmatched junction nucleotides: 9. The CDR3 totals 15 residues. The CDR3 sequence: CASSNPRLAGNEQFF. The CDR3 DNA sequence: TGTGCCAGCAGTAACCCCCGTCTAGCGGGGAATGAGCAGTTCTTC.

The CDR3 bases are TGTGCCAGCAGTCTCTATTACAATGAGCAGTTCTTC. Residues: CASSLYYNEQFF. V usage is TRBV14 and J usage is TRBJ2-1, with D unclear. V was shortened by 6 bases and J by 4 bases, with 7 bases between the two germline ends. Germline V gives CDR1 SGHDN, CDR2 FVKESK. The length of the CDR3 is 12 residues.

The V call is TRBV5-1, the J call TRBJ2-3, with D possibly being TRBD2 (5 bases). Germline CDR1 is SGHRS and CDR2 is YFSETQ. CDR3 length: 15 amino acids. V was pared by 0 bases and J by 0 bases, with 8 bases between. The CDR3 is CASSLVRGSTDTQYF. The CDR3 DNA reads as TGCGCCAGCAGCTTGGTCCGGGGTAGCACAGATACGCAGTATTTT.

Points on this clone: The same CDR3 is also encoded by other DNA sequences in this sample. The genes are TRBV5-1 and TRBJ2-7; maybe TRBD1 (5 bases). V lost 0 bases to trimming and J lost 0 bases, with 7 bases between them. Germline CDR1 and CDR2: SGHRS and YFSETQ. CDR3 length equals 14 residues. CDR3 loop: CASSLVQGSYEQYF. DNA of the CDR3: TGCGCCAGCAGCTTGGTTCAGGGCTCCTACGAGCAGTACTTC. Supplemented by reference TRBV5-1 and TRBJ2-7, the full variable domain reads KAGVTQTPRYLIKTRGQQVTLSCSPISGHRSVSWYQQTPGQGLQFLFEYFSETQRNKGNFPGRFSGRQFSNSRSEMNVSTLELGDSALYLCASSLVQGSYEQYFGPGTRLTVT.

The rearrangement links TRBV6-5 to TRBJ2-7; D is possibly TRBD1 or TRBD2 (6 bases each). The CDR3 loop spans 12 amino acids. Germline CDR1 and CDR2: MNHEY and SVGAGI. V dropped 2 bases and J dropped 6 bases, with 8 bases sitting between them. CDR3 residues: CASSYTGAEQYF. For the CDR3, the DNA is TGTGCCAGCAGTTACACGGGGGCCGAGCAGTACTTC.

This clone was detected only once. The CDR3 loop is CASSMTSGRDEQFF. As DNA, the CDR3 is TGCGCCAGCAGCATGACTAGCGGGAGGGATGAGCAGTTCTTC. The V and J genes are TRBV5-1 and TRBJ2-1; TRBD2 aligns across 14 bases. J was trimmed by 8 bases and V by 4 bases; bases with no gene match: 2. This CDR3 is 14 amino acids long. Germline CDR1 and CDR2: SGHRS and YFSETQ.

This chain joins TRBV27 and TRBJ1-2; 9 bases align to TRBD1. The V gene end was trimmed by 6 bases and the J gene end by 8 bases; junction bases not matched to a gene: 10. Germline V lookup: CDR1 MNHEY, CDR2 SMNVEV (reference sequence). The CDR3 length is 14 residues. CDR3 protein: CASSPGTGLGGYTF. CDR3 coding DNA: TGTGCCAGCAGCCCCGGGACAGGGTTAGGCGGCTACACCTTC.

J is TRBJ2-3 and V is TRBV5-4; D remains unclear. Germline lookup yields CDR1 SGHNT and CDR2 YYREEE (reference sequence). V dropped 0 bases and J dropped 1 base, with 12 bases sitting between them. This CDR3 has 16 residues. The CDR3: CASSLALVFGTDTQYF. The DNA for the CDR3 is TGTGCCAGCAGCTTGGCCCTGGTTTTTGGCACAGATACGCAGTATTTT. The whole variable domain, remainder taken from reference TRBV5-4 and TRBJ2-3, is ETGVTQSPTHLIKTRGQQVTLRCSSQSGHNTVSWYQQALGQGPQFIFQYYREEENGRGNFPPRFSGLQFPNYSSELNVNALELDDSALYLCASSLALVFGTDTQYFGPGTRLTVL.

The V gene is TRBV27, the J gene TRBJ2-1; 7 bases match TRBD2. Germline V gives CDR1 MNHEY, CDR2 SMNVEV (reference sequence). CDR3 size: 15 residues. V was clipped by 2 bases and J by 7 bases; unmatched bases: 8. The CDR3 loop is CASSLGGSGLNEQFF. The DNA of the CDR3 is TGTGCCAGCAGTTTAGGCGGGAGCGGGCTTAATGAGCAGTTCTTC.

The rearrangement joins TRBV7-2 to TRBJ2-7; weak D call: TRBD2 (6 bases). The CDR3 runs to 15 residues. V gave up 0 bases and J gave up 0 bases, with 9 bases separating them. Germline CDR1 SGHTA, CDR2 FQGNSA. The CDR3 is CASSLADGGSYEQYF. The CDR3 region has the DNA TGTGCCAGCAGCTTAGCTGACGGGGGCTCCTACGAGCAGTACTTC.

The CDR3 DNA sequence: TGTGCCAGCAGTCCTCTCCCTCGCCCCGGGAACACTGAAGCTTTCTTT. It yields the protein CASSPLPRPGNTEAFF. The chain couples TRBV27 to TRBJ1-1; D unresolved. Trimming removed 5 bases at V and 1 base at J, with 17 bases between. Per the germline V gene, CDR1 is MNHEY and CDR2 is SMNVEV (reference sequence). CDR3 length: 16 residues.

The V call is TRBV15, the J call TRBJ2-7; 8 bases line up with TRBD1. The germline V gene has CDR1 LNHNV and CDR2 YYDKDF (reference sequence). After removal of 4 bases from V and 1 base from J, the junction contained 3 bases not matched to a gene. This CDR3 is built from 14 residues. CDR3 in amino acids: CATSITGGSYEQYF. The CDR3 nucleotides read TGTGCCACCAGCATAACAGGGGGTTCCTACGAGCAGTACTTC. The full variable domain, its missing parts supplied by reference TRBV15 and TRBJ2-7, is DAMVIQNPRYQVTQFGKPVTLSCSQTLNHNVMYWYQQKSSQAPKLLFHYYDKDFNNEADTPDNFQSRRPNTSFCFLDIRSPGLGDTAMYLCATSITGGSYEQYFGPGTRLTVT.

Remarks on this clone: Other DNA sequences in this sample translate to the same CDR3. The chain carries TRBV20-1 and TRBJ2-7; D call uncertain. Germline-derived CDR1 and CDR2 are DFQATT and SNEGSKA (reference sequence). CDR3 length equals 11 residues. V was clipped by 3 bases and J by 5 bases, with 8 bases between them. CDR3 bases: TGCAGTGCTAGGGTCGTTGACGAGCAGTACTTC. It yields the protein CSARVVDEQYF.

The chain is built from TRBV10-3 and TRBJ2-7; D is unresolved. The CDR3 runs 13 residues. The V and J ends lost 4 bases and 0 bases respectively, with 7 bases between them. Germline CDR1 ENHRY, CDR2 SYGVKD. The DNA of the CDR3 is TGTGCCATCAGTGCGTTGAGCTCCTACGAGCAGTACTTC. It specifies CAISALSSYEQYF.

This chain links TRBV6-5 with TRBJ1-5, with a possible D match to TRBD1 (5 bases). The CDR3 has 14 amino acids. Germline lookup yields CDR1 MNHEY and CDR2 SVGAGI. Trimming took off 6 bases at V and 2 bases at J, with 11 bases between the two ends. This CDR3 is CASSIREGNQPQHF. The CDR3 DNA sequence: TGTGCCAGCAGCATCAGGGAGGGCAATCAGCCCCAGCATTTT.

The rearrangement links TRBV27 to TRBJ2-7, with 7 positions matching TRBD1. The length of the CDR3 is 14 residues. V trimming: 7 bases; J trimming: 0 bases; junction bases outside the gene matches: 6. In germline, CDR1 is MNHEY, CDR2 SMNVEV (reference sequence). CDR3 sequence reads: CASIPDRDSYEQYF. As DNA, the CDR3 is TGTGCCAGCATCCCCGACAGGGACTCCTACGAGCAGTACTTC.

This chain links TRBV6-1 with TRBJ2-7, with 8 bases that match TRBD2. The CDR3 runs to 14 residues. The ends lost 7 bases at V and 0 bases at J; junction bases unmatched: 5. Per the germline V gene, CDR1 is MNHNS and CDR2 is SASEGT. CDR3 bases: TGTGCCAGCACCATAAGCGGGAGCTCCTACGAGCAGTACTTC. Amino acid sequence: CASTISGSSYEQYF.

This clone came up once. The V gene is TRBV9, the J gene TRBJ2-5; the D is unclear. The V gene's germline CDR1 is SGDLS and CDR2 YYNGEE. The V end lost 3 bases, the J end lost 4 bases, and 16 bases lay between the germline ends. The CDR3 is made up of 15 amino acids. The CDR3 spells CASSAESEVRETQYF. The CDR3 bases are TGTGCCAGCAGCGCAGAGTCAGAGGTTAGAGAGACCCAGTACTTC.

This clone was recorded a few times. This rearrangement joins TRBV29-1 to TRBJ2-1, with 11 bases lining up with TRBD2. J lost 7 bases, V lost 6 bases, and 2 bases had no gene match. The CDR3 contains 12 residues. Germline lookup yields CDR1 SQVTM and CDR2 ANQGSEA. CDR3 in DNA: TGCAGCGTACTAGCGGGAGTGAATGAGCAGTTCTTC. Translated, it gives CSVLAGVNEQFF.